This T cell receptor (beta chain) is drawn from a study of beta chain features in type 1 diabetes (dated by TCRdb to 2017 to 2018). Describing the broader study: Mean age, gender distribution, total cell number and subset yield were not different between patients and healthy donors. Whereas all 28 donors provided naive and central memory subsets, regulatory and stem cell-like memory subsets were isolated from just 8 patients and about 8 healthy donors. Across all samples, around 99 million sorted cells were examined, and cell number per subset correlated strongly with RNA yield. In the study, recently diagnosed type 1 diabetes patients and matched healthy donors were compared on the TCRB repertoires of their sorted circulating CD4+ T cell subsets.

A single peripheral blood draw of around 0.11 L on average was collected from each donor into heparinised tubes. Using a panel that included CD45RO, CCR7, CD25, CD127, CD95 and CD27, naive, central memory, regulatory and stem cell-like memory CD4+ T cells were sorted on a BD FACSAria II. Purity was above 95% for every sorted population. PBMCs were isolated immediately by Lymphoprep density gradient centrifugation and stained directly without culture. So that batch effects would be minimized, each experiment stained and sorted samples in pairs, pairing one healthy donor with one patient. The research as a whole found: Naive, central memory and regulatory TCRB repertoires appeared to be more alike among patients than among healthy donors. Only small numbers of individuals were included in the HLA sub-analyses, which left unresolved whether HLA type had any influence on TCRB rearrangement. PCR may preferentially amplify shorter templates, but because patient and control samples were amplified and corrected together, any resulting skew would affect both groups equally. In all four CD4+ subsets, TCRB CDR3 length was moderately but significantly shorter in type 1 diabetes patients. Sequencing cDNA rather than genomic DNA could over-represent highly expressing activated cells, although activation and CD3 levels did not differ between groups. At VDJ recombination sites, patients with type 1 diabetes made fewer insertions and deleted more nucleotides, a pattern implying thymic rearrangement abnormalities.

This clone has just a few counts. Which antigen it targets is not known. Nothing much larger sits one base from this clone, and base qualities are not available. Trimming takes 5 bases off V and 5 bases off J; junction bases not matched to a gene: 20. In the germline V gene, CDR1 corresponds to SGHRS and CDR2 to YFSETQ. The CDR3 contains 18 residues, cysteine and phenylalanine counted. The DNA shown is the 54-base CDR3, in frame from base 1. The High Capacity cDNA Reverse Transcription Kit was used to reverse transcribe all of the isolated RNA, meaning that expressed TCRB transcripts were what got sequenced. Deep immunoSEQ sequencing was performed on naive, central memory and regulatory T cell samples, with an average of roughly 3.6 million total reads per sample. Sorted cells were lysed in RLT buffer, and RNA was extracted using DNase-treated RNeasy Micro or Mini kits according to cell number. To prevent cross-contamination, each cell subset was processed individually, whereas patient and healthy donor samples were processed jointly. The immunoSEQ multiplex PCR was used to amplify TCRB sequences from cDNA, yielding 87-bp fragments that span the CDR3 region. Amplicons were sequenced on the Illumina HiSeq platform. The original methods were these. PCR bias was corrected computationally using synthetic template baselines, and reads within Hamming distance 2 were collapsed, with unmergeable singletons discarded. By aligning reads against IMGT, V, D and J genes, CDR3 length, and insertions or deletions at six rearrangement sites were assigned. Within each subset, clonotype counts were normalized to sorted cell number, and only after that were true diversity and Gini coefficients computed with the tcR R package. The overlap coefficient, calculated on TCRB nucleotide sequences, was used to quantify repertoire sharing. Out-of-frame TCRB sequences from naive cells were analyzed to stand in for the pre-selection repertoire. The clones in this table, taken by TCRdb from immuneACCESS, are in-frame only. Not every clone is retained; where verified, under half of the shortfall comes from an unresolved V gene, and the cause of the rest is unknown. V, J and clone size are those of that table, while D and trimming were read from the DNA. This sample holds just over 600,000 clones; roughly a sixth were observed only once. The ten biggest clones cover 0.09% to 0.095% of the sample.

The sample comprised naive CD4+ T cells from blood. In light of the paper, this sample's cell subset or site label describes: true naive CD4+ T cells. The V and J segments used are TRBV5-1 and TRBJ2-5, and TRBD2 aligns with 8 junction nucleotides. The source is a man aged 18 to 30 in good health. Here the CDR3 is given as CASSLTSVAQIRTETQYF. The bases are TGCGCCAGCAGTTTGACTAGCGTGGCACAGATACGAACGGAGACCCAGTACTTC.